The source of this T cell receptor (beta chain) is a study of PD-L1 blockade in urothelial cancer (dated by TCRdb to about 2017). As for the study more broadly: Every patient began therapy in about 2014 and was given atezolizumab 1,200 mg intravenously every 3 weeks. An ECOG performance status of 0 or 1 was recorded for the patients, and 0 to 3 prior chemotherapy regimens had been received by the patients. About 90% of the roughly 29 patients were males with bladder-origin urothelial cancer, and about 65% of the 29 reported a prior smoking history. An exploratory multi-omic analysis was conducted of the somatic, immune and clinical correlates of response to PD-L1 blockade with atezolizumab in urothelial cancer. In the same patients, pretreatment tumors underwent whole exome sequencing and RNA sequencing in addition to TCR sequencing. Blood samples were analyzed at two time points: 3 weeks after treatment start (second dose) and 6 weeks after treatment start. Around 30 patients had pretreatment blood TCR-seq, roughly 24 had at least one posttreatment blood collection, and roughly 24 had tumor TCR-seq. Nine patients achieved durable clinical benefit and 20 did not. Pretreatment tumor samples, along with matched peripheral blood collected serially before and after atezolizumab treatment, underwent TCR sequencing. Blood samples gave a median of about 150,000 T cells and 80,000 to 95,000 unique TCRs, with a median clonality of 0.080. Durable clinical benefit meant progression-free survival longer than 6 months, and TCR features were also tested against progression-free and overall survival. Overall study results and their limits: Improved progression-free and overall survival was found to be associated with pretreatment peripheral blood TCR clonality below the median. Because of the small sample size (n of about 30) and the many exploratory analyses performed, the results are intended to be regarded as hypothesis-generating. Among patients with durable benefit, tumor-associated TCR clones showed greater expansion in peripheral blood 3 weeks after treatment started (n ≈ 20, p = 0.022).

Synthetic TCR analog templates were spiked into each PCR so that absolute template abundance could be estimated from read counts. Using the immunoSEQ assay, TCRbeta CDR3 regions were amplified from genomic DNA with bias-controlled V and J gene primers. Rearranged TCRbeta segments were sequenced at approximately 20X coverage. The authors' pipeline ran thus. Clustering was used to correct sequencing errors, and CDR3s were annotated against IMGT to assign V, D and J genes. Downstream analyses used only productive TCRbeta rearrangements and left out out-of-frame or stop-codon sequences. To compute clonality, Shannon entropy was normalized by the log of the number of unique productive sequences and then subtracted from one. Fisher's exact test with Benjamini-Hochberg correction, at a threshold of adjusted p below 0.01, was used to find clones that differed between time points or between blood and tumor. TCRdb carries this immuneACCESS record with in-frame sequences only. Its versions omit some clonotypes, under half of them owing to an unresolved V gene in the studies checked, with the rest unexplained. V, J and clone size derive from that table, while D and trimming were established from the DNA sequence. The sample data list 50,000 to 55,000 clones, and roughly 80% of these were observed just once. The top ten constitute approximately 1.3% of the sample.

A word on this clone: Which antigen it targets is not known. The sample holds no much larger clone one base away, and base qualities are not on file.

This specimen's time point label, interpreted: pretreatment peripheral blood. A total of approximately 27 patients with locally advanced or metastatic urothelial carcinoma, treated at Memorial Sloan Kettering on a trial protocol, made up the cohort. Peripheral blood mononuclear cells were collected pretreatment and during treatment, at between 1 and 8 total time points per patient. The Qiagen DNeasy Blood extraction kit was used to purify genomic DNA from total PBMCs and from tumor samples. PBMCs were collected pretreatment and during treatment, and were isolated and stored as previously described. The CDR3 spans 14 residues, from the cysteine through the phenylalanine. The retained sequence is limited to the CDR3, 42 bases, with the frame set at the first base. The germline ends are 10 bases apart after V is trimmed by 6 bases and J by 1 base. Looking up the germline V gene yields CDR1 SGHDT and CDR2 YYEEEE.

Source: PBMCs, taken around atezolizumab (anti-PD-L1) treatment. The sequence is built from TRBV5-6 and TRBJ2-2; TRBD2 could be the D gene, as 5 bases match. The sequence was obtained from a man in his fifties with urothelial cancer. The CDR3 region reads CASTLGLNTGELFF. In nucleotides, the sequence is TGTGCCAGCACCTTAGGACTGAACACCGGGGAGCTGTTTTTT.